The rows below give T cell receptor beta chains drawn from one sample of a study of post-analysis software for immune sequencing data. TCRdb reanalysed the PCR reads using MiXCR and keeps one entry per CDR3 protein. The sample consists of fewer than 850,000 distinct CDR3 sequences, 30% of them appearing once. Sequenced material: blood. These receptors originate from a girl under 18 with multiple sclerosis. The CDR3 runs from the conserved cysteine through the conserved F or W. A D gene is named only where the DNA matches it firmly. Some rows have no size entry. The others give once, few or many, or a class for an expanded clone.

v_gene	d_gene	j_gene	abundance	CDR3nt	CDR3aa
TRBV7-2	NA	TRBJ2-1	NA	TGTGCCAGCAGCTTAGGAGTTTCGGGGCGGTTGAACAATGAGCAGTTCTTC	CASSLGVSGRLNNEQFF
TRBV28	TRBD2	TRBJ2-1	NA	TGTGCCAGCAGTCCCCCTAGGACTAGCGGCTACAATGAGCAGTTCTTC	CASSPPRTSGYNEQFF
TRBV7-2	NA	TRBJ1-2	NA	TGTGCCAGCAGCCCCATGGGATGGGGGCCCTATGGCTACACCTTC	CASSPMGWGPYGYTF
TRBV12-3/TRBV12-4	NA	TRBJ2-7	few	TGTGCCAGCAGTTTGGGGGCACACGGAACGGGCGAGCAGTACTTC	CASSLGAHGTGEQYF
TRBV7-4	NA	TRBJ2-1	NA	TGTGTCAGCAGCTTAGAAGCCCGGAGGGGGCCGTCCTACAATGAGCAGTTCTTC	CVSSLEARRGPSYNEQFF
TRBV29-1	TRBD2	TRBJ2-3	NA	TGCAGCGTTGATTCCAGCGGGAGGGCCGGAGATACGCAGTATTTT	CSVDSSGRAGDTQYF
TRBV20-1	TRBD2	TRBJ2-5	NA	TGCAGTGCTAGGGACTTAGCGGGAGGACAGGAGACCCAGTACTTC	CSARDLAGGQETQYF
TRBV28	NA	TRBJ1-1	NA	TGTGCCAGCAAGGAACCGGTAGGATTCACTGAAGCTTTCTTT	CASKEPVGFTEAFF
TRBV7-2	NA	TRBJ2-3	many	TGTGCCAGCAGTGACGGAAGAGCGTCGGATACGCAGTATTTT	CASSDGRASDTQYF
TRBV2	NA	TRBJ1-2	NA	TGTGCCAGCAGTGAAGTAGGACAACTTTATGGCCACACCTTC	CASSEVGQLYGHTF
TRBV27	TRBD1	TRBJ1-5	NA	TGTGCCAGCAGTTCCCTACGGACAGGGCCGGAACAGCCCCAGCATTTT	CASSSLRTGPEQPQHF
TRBV3-1	NA	TRBJ1-4	NA	TGTGCCAGCAGCGGGCTTACCAGAGGAGCTAATGAAAAACTGTTTTTT	CASSGLTRGANEKLFF
TRBV7-9	NA	TRBJ1-1	NA	TGTGCCAGCAGCTTAGCAAGGGGACAACCCACGAACACTGAAGCTTTCTTT	CASSLARGQPTNTEAFF
TRBV27	NA	TRBJ2-1	NA	TGTGCCAGCAGTTCCGGGCTAAATGAGCAGTTCTTC	CASSSGLNEQFF
TRBV6-5	NA	TRBJ2-6	few	TGTGCCAGCAGTCCGACCCGTAAGGCCAACGTCCTGACTTTC	CASSPTRKANVLTF
TRBV2	TRBD1	TRBJ1-1	NA	TGTGCCAGCAGGGGGACAGGGGGCTTAAGCACTGAAGCTTTCTTT	CASRGTGGLSTEAFF
TRBV7-8	TRBD1	TRBJ2-1	NA	TGTGCCAGCAGCTTAGCGGGACAGGGACTCTACAATGAGCAGTTCTTC	CASSLAGQGLYNEQFF
TRBV13	TRBD1	TRBJ2-7	NA	TGTGCCAGCAGCCCTCCCGCCGGGACAGGGTACGAGCAGTACTTC	CASSPPAGTGYEQYF
TRBV5-1	NA	TRBJ1-6	NA	TGCGCCAGCAGCTCGACCGCGGGGGGCGGGCATTCACCCCTCCACTTT	CASSSTAGGGHSPLHF
TRBV11-2	NA	TRBJ2-3	NA	TGTGCCAGCACACGATGGGCGGCAGATACGCAGTATTTT	CASTRWAADTQYF